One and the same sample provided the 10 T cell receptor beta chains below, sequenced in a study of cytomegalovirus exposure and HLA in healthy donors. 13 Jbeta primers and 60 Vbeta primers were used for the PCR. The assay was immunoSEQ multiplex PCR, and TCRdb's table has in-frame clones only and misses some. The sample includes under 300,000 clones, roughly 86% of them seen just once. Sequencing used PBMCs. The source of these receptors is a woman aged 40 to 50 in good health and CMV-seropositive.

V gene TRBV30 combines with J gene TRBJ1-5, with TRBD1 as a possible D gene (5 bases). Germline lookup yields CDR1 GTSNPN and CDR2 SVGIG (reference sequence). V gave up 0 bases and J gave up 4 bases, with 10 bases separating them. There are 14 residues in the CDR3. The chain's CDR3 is CAWSVGGLNQPQHF. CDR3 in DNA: TGTGCCTGGAGTGTGGGGGGGTTGAATCAGCCCCAGCATTTT.

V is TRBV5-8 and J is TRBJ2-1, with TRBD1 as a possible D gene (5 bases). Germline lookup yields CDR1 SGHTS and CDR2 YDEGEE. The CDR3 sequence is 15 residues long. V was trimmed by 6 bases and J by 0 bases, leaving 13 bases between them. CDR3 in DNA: TGTGCCAGCACCCCGACAGTGAGCTCCTACAATGAGCAGTTCTTC. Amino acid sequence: CASTPTVSSYNEQFF. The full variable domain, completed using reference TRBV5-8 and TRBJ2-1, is EAGVTQSPTHLIKTRGQQATLRCSPISGHTSVYWYQQALGLGLQFLLWYDEGEERNRGNFPPRFSGRQFPNYSSELNVNALELEDSALYLCASTPTVSSYNEQFFGPGTRLTVL.

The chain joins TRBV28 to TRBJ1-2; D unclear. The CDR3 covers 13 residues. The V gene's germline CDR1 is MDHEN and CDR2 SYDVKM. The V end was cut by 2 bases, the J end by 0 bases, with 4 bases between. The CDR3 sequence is CASSLRTNYGYTF. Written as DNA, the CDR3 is TGTGCCAGCAGTTTACGTACTAACTATGGCTACACCTTC.

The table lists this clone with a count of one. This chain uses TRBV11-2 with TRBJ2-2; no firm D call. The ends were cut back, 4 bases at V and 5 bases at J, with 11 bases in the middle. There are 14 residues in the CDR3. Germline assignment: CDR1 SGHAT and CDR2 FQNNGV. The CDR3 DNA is TGTGCCAGCAGCTCCGCAGAAGTTACCGGGGAGCTGTTTTTT. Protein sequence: CASSSAEVTGELFF.

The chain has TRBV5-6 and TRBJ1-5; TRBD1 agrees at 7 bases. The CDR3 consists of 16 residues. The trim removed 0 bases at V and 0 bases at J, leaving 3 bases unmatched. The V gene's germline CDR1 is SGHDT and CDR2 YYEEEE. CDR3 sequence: CASSLGDSYSNQPQHF. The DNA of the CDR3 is TGTGCCAGCAGCTTGGGGGACAGTTATAGCAATCAGCCCCAGCATTTT.

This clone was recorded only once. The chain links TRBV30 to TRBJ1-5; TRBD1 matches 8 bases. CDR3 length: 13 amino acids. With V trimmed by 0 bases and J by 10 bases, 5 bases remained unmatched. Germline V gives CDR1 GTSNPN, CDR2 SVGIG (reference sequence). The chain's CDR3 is CAWSVQGAPPQHF. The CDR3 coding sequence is TGTGCCTGGAGTGTCCAGGGGGCTCCACCCCAGCATTTT.

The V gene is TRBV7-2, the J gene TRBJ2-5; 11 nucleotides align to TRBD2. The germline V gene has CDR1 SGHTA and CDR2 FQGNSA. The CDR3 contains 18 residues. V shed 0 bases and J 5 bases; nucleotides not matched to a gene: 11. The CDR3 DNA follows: TGTGCCAGCAGCTTAGCAGCGGTACTAGCGGGAGTTGGTGAGACCCAGTACTTC. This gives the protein CASSLAAVLAGVGETQYF. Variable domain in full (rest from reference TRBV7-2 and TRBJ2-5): GAGVSQSPSNKVTEKGKDVELRCDPISGHTALYWYRQSLGQGLEFLIYFQGNSAPDKSGLPSDRFSAERTGGSVSTLTIQRTQQEDSAVYLCASSLAAVLAGVGETQYFGPGTRLLVL.

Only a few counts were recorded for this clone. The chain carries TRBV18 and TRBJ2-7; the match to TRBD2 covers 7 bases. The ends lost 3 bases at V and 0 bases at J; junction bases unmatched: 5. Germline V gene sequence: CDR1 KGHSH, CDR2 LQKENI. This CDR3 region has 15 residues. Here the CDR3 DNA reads TGTGCCAGCTCACCGACTAGCCCGAGCTCCTACGAGCAGTACTTC. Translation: CASSPTSPSSYEQYF.

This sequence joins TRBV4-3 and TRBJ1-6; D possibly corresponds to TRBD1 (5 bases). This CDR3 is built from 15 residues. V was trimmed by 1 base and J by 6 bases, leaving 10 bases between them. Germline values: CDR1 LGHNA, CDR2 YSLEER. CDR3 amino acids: CASSQGQGPNSPLHF. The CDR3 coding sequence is TGCGCCAGCAGCCAAGGGCAGGGCCCTAATTCACCCCTCCACTTT.

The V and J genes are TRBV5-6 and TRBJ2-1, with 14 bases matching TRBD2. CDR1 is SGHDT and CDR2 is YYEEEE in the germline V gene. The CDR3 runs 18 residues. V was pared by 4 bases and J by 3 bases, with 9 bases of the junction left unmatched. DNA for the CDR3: TGTGCCAGCAGCCGGACTAGCGGGAGGATCCTGGGCTACAATGAGCAGTTCTTC. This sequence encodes CASSRTSGRILGYNEQFF.